What follows is one T cell receptor (beta chain) and its context. The antigen is not known. The sample belongs to a study of cytomegalovirus exposure and HLA in healthy donors. In the study overall: About 200 million T cells yielded some 120 million unique TCR beta sequences in earlier analysis. Clustering assigned about four fifths of the approximately 400 genotyped donors to the Caucasian-associated ancestry cluster. Whole-study results and caveats: The likely origin of a cluster of highly shared sequence variants was a sequencing artifact. 164 TCR beta chains were listed as cytomegalovirus-associated.

PCR employed 60 Vbeta and 13 Jbeta primers. This table comes from immunoSEQ multiplex PCR, and its TCRdb copy is limited to in-frame clones, with some not included. The sample shows some 250,000 clones, more than 75% of them seen only once. The sample comprised PBMCs. This TCR came from a woman aged 40 to 50 in good health and CMV-seropositive.

In nucleotides, the CDR3 is TGTGCCAGCAGCCGACAGGGACATTTGAACAATGAGCAGTTCTTC. Translating gives CASSRQGHLNNEQFF. This chain connects TRBV4-2 to TRBJ2-1; TRBD1 matches 7 bases. The CDR3 consists of 15 residues. J was trimmed by 5 bases and V by 4 bases; bases with no gene match: 8. Germline V gene sequence: CDR1 LGHNA, CDR2 YNFKEQ.